The entry below describes one T cell receptor (beta chain). Its antigen is not known. Germline CDR1 and CDR2: SGHTA and FQGNSA. Trimming took 5 bases from V and 5 from J, leaving 16 bases between them. The CDR3 consists of 15 residues. The study ran its PCR with 60 Vbeta and 13 Jbeta primers. Only in-frame clones appear in the TCRdb table, and some are missing; sequencing was by immunoSEQ multiplex PCR. This sample yields roughly 200,000 clones, of which about 77% are seen a single time; roughly 3% belongs to the top ten. These data belong to a study of cytomegalovirus exposure and HLA in healthy donors. Broader study findings: Productive rates of about 90% or about 30% were seen for most TCR beta V segments in an earlier analysis. Most TCR sequences were seen very rarely across donors, but some public TCRs occurred in many. Most likely, a cluster of highly shared sequence variants arose as a sequencing artifact.

The chain combines TRBV7-2 with TRBJ2-1; tentative D call: TRBD2 (6 bases). Sample: PBMCs. This sequence originates from a female donor in good health and CMV-seronegative. The CDR3 DNA sequence: TGTGCCAGCAGCCCCGGCGGGGCCAGAAACAATGAGCAGTTCTTC. This sequence encodes CASSPGGARNNEQFF.